The present entry profiles one T cell receptor beta chain with its context. Its matching antigen is unknown. A read error may be the cause here, since a much bigger clone is one base away. Gene names and germline match the mouse. The read ends 4 residues early relative to the CDR3; the germline J gene fills the gap. Other DNA sequences in the same sample also yield this CDR3. Sorting of pooled cutaneous lymph node cells was based on CD4, CD8alpha, NKG2D, NKG2ACE and other markers. Germline V gives CDR1 LGHNA, CDR2 YSYQKL. The CDR3 extends over 15 amino acids. The V gene lost 1 base and the J gene lost 0 bases, with 6 bases spanning the gap. These data come from a study of CD8+ T cells in alopecia areata. As for the study in general: Female C3H/HeJ mice aged about 7-11 weeks received skin from roughly 6-12-month-old C3H/HeJ donors with spontaneous alopecia.

Findings and limits, study-wide: Normal-skin resident alphabeta T cells also appear among scalp sample sequences. TCR sharing across patients was less clear than in mice, possibly HLA-related. Lesional scalp displayed greater clonality than normal scalp, most notably in alopecia totalis/universalis.

RNA, once extracted, was reverse transcribed into cDNA for use as the sequencing template. Generated by immunoSEQ multiplex PCR, the TCRdb table keeps only in-frame clones and is missing some. The sample yields around 300,000 clones, without any singletons. V and J are TRBV2 and TRBJ2-2; D is perhaps TRBD1 (5 bases). The sequence was obtained from a C3H/HeJ mouse with alopecia areata. The strain bears MHC haplotype H2-k. Input material: CD4+ T cells sorted from a lymph node. The covered CDR3 bases are TGTGCCAGCAGCCAAGGGACAACAAACACCGGG. The encoded protein is CASSQGTTNTG. In full, the CDR3 is CASSQGTTNTGQLYF. The variable domain in full, with the rest retrieved from reference TRBV2 and TRBJ2-2, is DPKIIQKPKYLVAVTGSEKILICEQYLGHNAMYWYRQSAKKPLEFMFSYSYQKLMDNQTASSRFQPQSSKKNHLDLQITALKPDDSATYFCASSQGTTNTGQLYFGEGSKLTVL.